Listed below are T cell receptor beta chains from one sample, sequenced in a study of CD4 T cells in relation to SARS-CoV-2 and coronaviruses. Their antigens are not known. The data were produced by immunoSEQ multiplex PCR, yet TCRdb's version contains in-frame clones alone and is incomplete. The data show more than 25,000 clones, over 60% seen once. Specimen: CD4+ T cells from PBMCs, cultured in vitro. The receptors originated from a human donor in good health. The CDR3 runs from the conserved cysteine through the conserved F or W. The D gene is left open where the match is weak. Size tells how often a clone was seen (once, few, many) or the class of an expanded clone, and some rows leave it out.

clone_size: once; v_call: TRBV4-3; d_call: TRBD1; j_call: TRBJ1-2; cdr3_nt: TGCGCCAGCAGCCAACAGACAGGGGGTAGTTATGGCTACACCTTC; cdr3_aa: CASSQQTGGSYGYTF
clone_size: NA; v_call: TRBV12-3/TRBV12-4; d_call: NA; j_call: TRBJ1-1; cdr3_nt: TGTGCCAGCAGTTTCTTAGAGAACACTGAAGCTTTCTTT; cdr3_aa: CASSFLENTEAFF
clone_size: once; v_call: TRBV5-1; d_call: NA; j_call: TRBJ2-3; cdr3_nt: TGCGCCAGCAGCTTGGCCCTGCAGGTCACAGATACGCAGTATTTT; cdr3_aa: CASSLALQVTDTQYF
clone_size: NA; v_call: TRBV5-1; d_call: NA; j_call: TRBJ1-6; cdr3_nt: TGCGCCAGCAGCTTAGACCCGGGGATTTCACCCCTCCACTTT; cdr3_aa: CASSLDPGISPLHF
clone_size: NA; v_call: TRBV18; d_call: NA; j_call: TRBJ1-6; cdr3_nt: TGTGCCAGCTCACCCAATTCCGGGACGACCCCTAATTCACCCCTCCACTTT; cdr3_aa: CASSPNSGTTPNSPLHF
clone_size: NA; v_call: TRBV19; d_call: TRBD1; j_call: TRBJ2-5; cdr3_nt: TGTGCCAGTAAAAAATCCCAGAGAACGGGACAGCATCTTCAAGAGACCCAGTACTTC; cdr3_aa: CASKKSQRTGQHLQETQYF
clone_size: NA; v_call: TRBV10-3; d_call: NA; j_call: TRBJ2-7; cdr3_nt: TGTGCCATCGCCAGGGACACCTACGAGCAGTACTTC; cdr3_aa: CAIARDTYEQYF
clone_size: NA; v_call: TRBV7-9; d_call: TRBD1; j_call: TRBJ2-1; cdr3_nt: TGTGCCAGCAGCAGCTCCGGGACAGAGGGGTACAATGAGCAGTTCTTC; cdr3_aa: CASSSSGTEGYNEQFF
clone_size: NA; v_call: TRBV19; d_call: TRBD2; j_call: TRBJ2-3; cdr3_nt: TGTGCCAGTAGGGGGACTAGCCTTCTCGGTACGCAGTATTTT; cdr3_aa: CASRGTSLLGTQYF
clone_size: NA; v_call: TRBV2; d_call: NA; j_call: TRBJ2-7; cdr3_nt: TGTGCCAGCAGTTACGGGACCGGCAACGAGCAGTACTTC; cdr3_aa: CASSYGTGNEQYF
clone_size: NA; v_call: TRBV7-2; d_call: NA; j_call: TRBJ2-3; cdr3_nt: TGTGCCAGCAGCTTCAGCCGGGGCGGGGCGGGTCGACGGGATACGCAGTATTTT; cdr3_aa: CASSFSRGGAGRRDTQYF
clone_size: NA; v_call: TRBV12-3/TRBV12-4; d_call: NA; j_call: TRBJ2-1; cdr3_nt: TGTGCCAGCGGACGCCCCGGGGCCCACTATCAGTTCTTC; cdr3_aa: CASGRPGAHYQFF
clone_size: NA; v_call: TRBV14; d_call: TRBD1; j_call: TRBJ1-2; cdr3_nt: TGTGCCAGCAGCCTGCTAGGGACAGCAGCTAACTATGGCTACACCTTC; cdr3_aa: CASSLLGTAANYGYTF
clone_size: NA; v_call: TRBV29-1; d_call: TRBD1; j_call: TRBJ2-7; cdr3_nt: TGCAGCGTCGGGACAGGGGACGGCGAGCAGTACTTC; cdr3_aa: CSVGTGDGEQYF
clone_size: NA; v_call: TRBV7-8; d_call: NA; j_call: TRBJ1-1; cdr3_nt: TGTGCCAGCAGCCATCCGAACACTGAAGCTTTCTTT; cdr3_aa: CASSHPNTEAFF
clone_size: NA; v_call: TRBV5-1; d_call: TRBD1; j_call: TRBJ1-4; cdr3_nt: TGCGCCAGCAGCTTGGTCGACAGGGAAAATGAAAAACTGTTTTTT; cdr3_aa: CASSLVDRENEKLFF
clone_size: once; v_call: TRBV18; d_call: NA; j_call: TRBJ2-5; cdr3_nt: TGTGCCAGCTCACCACAGGGGGTAGGAGAGACCCAGTACTTC; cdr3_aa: CASSPQGVGETQYF
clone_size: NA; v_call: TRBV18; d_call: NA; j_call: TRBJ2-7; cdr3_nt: TGTGCCAGCTCACCGCGCGGACAGTTTTACGAGCAGTACTTC; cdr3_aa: CASSPRGQFYEQYF
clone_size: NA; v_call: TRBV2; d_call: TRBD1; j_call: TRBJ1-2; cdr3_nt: TGTGCCAGCAGTGTGGCACAGGGGAACTATGGCTACACCTTC; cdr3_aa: CASSVAQGNYGYTF
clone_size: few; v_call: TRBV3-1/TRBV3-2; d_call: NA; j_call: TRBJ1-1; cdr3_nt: TGTGCCAGCAGCCATGCGGGCCGAAATTTCGAAGCTTTCTTT; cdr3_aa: CASSHAGRNFEAFF
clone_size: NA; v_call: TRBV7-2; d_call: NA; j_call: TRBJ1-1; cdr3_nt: TGTGCCAGCAGCACACAGGGAGGCACTGAAGCTTTCTTT; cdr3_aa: CASSTQGGTEAFF
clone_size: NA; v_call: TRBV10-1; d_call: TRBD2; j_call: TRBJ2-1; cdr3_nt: TGCGCCAGCAGTACTAGCGGGGGCTACAATGAGCAGTTCTTC; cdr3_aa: CASSTSGGYNEQFF
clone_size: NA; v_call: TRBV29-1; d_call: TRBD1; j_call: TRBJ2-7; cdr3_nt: TGCAGCGTTGTTTGGGACAGGGGGCGAGGTGAGCAGTACTTC; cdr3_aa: CSVVWDRGRGEQYF
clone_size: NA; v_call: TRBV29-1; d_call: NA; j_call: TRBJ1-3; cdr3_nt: TGCAGCGTTGTAGACAGGACCCGCTCTGGAAACACCATATATTTT; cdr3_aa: CSVVDRTRSGNTIYF
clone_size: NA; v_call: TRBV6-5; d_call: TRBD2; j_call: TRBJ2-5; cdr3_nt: TGTGCCAGCACGCTAGCGGGAGGACAAGAGACCCAGTACTTC; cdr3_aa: CASTLAGGQETQYF
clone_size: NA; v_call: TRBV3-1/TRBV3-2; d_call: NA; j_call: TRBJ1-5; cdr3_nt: TGTGCCAGCAGCCCCGGGGATGGATTGGGGGTTTTTCAGCCCCAGCATTTT; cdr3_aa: CASSPGDGLGVFQPQHF
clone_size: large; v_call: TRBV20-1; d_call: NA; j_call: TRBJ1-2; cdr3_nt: TGCAGTGCTAGTGGGGGGTATCCTAACTATGGCTACACCTTC; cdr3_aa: CSASGGYPNYGYTF
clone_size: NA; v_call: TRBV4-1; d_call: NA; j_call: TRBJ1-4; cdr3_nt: TGCGCCAGCAGGGAGGGAGCCTCTAATGAAAAACTGTTTTTT; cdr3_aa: CASREGASNEKLFF
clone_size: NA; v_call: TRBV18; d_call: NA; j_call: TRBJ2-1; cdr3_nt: TGTGCCAGCTCACCAAGGGAGGAGGGAGAGCAGTTCTTC; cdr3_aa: CASSPREEGEQFF
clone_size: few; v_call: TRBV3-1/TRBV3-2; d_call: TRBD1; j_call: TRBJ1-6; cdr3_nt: TGTGCCAGCAGTCGACTCAGGGGGCTTGATTCACCCCTCCACTTT; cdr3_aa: CASSRLRGLDSPLHF
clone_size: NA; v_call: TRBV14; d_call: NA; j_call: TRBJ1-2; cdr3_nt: TGTGCCAGCAGCCAAGCCCAGGGTGGCGGCTATGGCTACACCTTC; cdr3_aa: CASSQAQGGGYGYTF
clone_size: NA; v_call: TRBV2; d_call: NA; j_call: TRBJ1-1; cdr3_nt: TGTGCCAGCAGTACCGGGGTAGGGATGGTAACTTTCTTT; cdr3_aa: CASSTGVGMVTFF
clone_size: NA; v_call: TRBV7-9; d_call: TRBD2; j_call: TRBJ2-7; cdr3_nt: TGTGCCAGCAGCTCCGGACTAGCGGGAGTTTACGAGCAGTACTTC; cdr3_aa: CASSSGLAGVYEQYF
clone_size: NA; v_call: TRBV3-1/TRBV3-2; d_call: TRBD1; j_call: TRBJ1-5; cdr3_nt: TGTGCCAGCAGCCGAGGGGGCCGAGATCAGCCCCAGCATTTT; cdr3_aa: CASSRGGRDQPQHF
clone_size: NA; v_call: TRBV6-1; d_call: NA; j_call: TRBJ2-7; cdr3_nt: TGTGCCAGCAGTGAAGAGGGGACGGTGAGCTCCTACGAGCAGTACTTC; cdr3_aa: CASSEEGTVSSYEQYF
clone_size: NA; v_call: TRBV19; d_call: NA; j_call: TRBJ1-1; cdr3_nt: TGTGCCAGTAGTGAGGGTCTCAGAGGGAACACTGAAGCTTTCTTT; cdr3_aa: CASSEGLRGNTEAFF
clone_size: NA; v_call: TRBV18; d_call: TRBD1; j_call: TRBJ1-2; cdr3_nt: TGTGCCAGCTCACAAGACAGGGTCGGCTACACCTTC; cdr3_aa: CASSQDRVGYTF
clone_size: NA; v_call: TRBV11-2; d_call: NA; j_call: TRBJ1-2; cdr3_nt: TGTGCCAGCAGCTTCCCCGGGCCTCACTATGGCTACACCTTC; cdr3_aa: CASSFPGPHYGYTF
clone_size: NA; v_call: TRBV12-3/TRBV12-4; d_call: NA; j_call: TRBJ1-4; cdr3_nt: TGTGCCAGCAGTCCCCCGGGTGAAAAACTGTTTTTT; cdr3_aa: CASSPPGEKLFF
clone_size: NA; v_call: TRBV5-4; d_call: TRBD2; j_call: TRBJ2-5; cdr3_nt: TGTGCCAGCAGCCGGACTAGCGGGAGTGGAGAGACCCAGTACTTC; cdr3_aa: CASSRTSGSGETQYF
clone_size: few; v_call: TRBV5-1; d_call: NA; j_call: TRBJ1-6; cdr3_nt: TGCGCCAGCAGCTTGGACGGGGACAACAATTCACCCCTCCACTTT; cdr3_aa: CASSLDGDNNSPLHF
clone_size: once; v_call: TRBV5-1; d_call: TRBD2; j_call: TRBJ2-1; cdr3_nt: TGCGCCAGCAGCTTGGGTCCTAGCGGTTATGAGCAGTTCTTC; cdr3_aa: CASSLGPSGYEQFF
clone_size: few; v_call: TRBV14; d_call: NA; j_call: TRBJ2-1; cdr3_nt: TGTGCCAGCAGCCAAGTACTAGCCCCCGCGGGTGGTGAGCAGTTCTTC; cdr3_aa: CASSQVLAPAGGEQFF
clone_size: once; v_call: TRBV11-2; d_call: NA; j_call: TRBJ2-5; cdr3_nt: TGTGCCAGCAGCCCGACTGGGGGGGGCGCCGAGACCCAGTACTTC; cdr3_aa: CASSPTGGGAETQYF
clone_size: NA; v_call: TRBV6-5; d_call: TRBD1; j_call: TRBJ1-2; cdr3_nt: TGTGCCAGCAGTTACACGGGGACAGGGGAAATGGGCTACACCTTC; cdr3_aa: CASSYTGTGEMGYTF
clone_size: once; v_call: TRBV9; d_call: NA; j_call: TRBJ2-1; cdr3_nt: TGTGCCAGCAGCGTAGCACAGGATTACAATGAGCAGTTCTTC; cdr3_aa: CASSVAQDYNEQFF
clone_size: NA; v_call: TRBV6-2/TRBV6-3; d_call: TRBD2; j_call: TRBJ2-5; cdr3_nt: TGTGCCAGCAGTTACTCGGGGACTAGCGAGACCCAGTACTTC; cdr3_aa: CASSYSGTSETQYF
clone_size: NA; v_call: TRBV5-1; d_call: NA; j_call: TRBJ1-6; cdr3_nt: TGCGCCAGCGGCCGGGACCCTGGCTCCTATAATTCACCCCTCCACTTT; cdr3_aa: CASGRDPGSYNSPLHF
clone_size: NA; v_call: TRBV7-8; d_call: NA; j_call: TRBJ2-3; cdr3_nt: TGTGCCAGCAGCCCGAACGGCCGGGGTACGCAGTATTTT; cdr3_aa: CASSPNGRGTQYF
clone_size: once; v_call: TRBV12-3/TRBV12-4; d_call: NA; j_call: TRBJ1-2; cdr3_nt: TGTGCCAGCAGCCCAATCAGGGATTATGGCTACACCTTC; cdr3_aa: CASSPIRDYGYTF
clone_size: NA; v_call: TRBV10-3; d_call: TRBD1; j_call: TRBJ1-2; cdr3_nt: TGTGCCACGAGGAATGTGGGCAGGGGGGCCTATGGCTACACCTTC; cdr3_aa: CATRNVGRGAYGYTF
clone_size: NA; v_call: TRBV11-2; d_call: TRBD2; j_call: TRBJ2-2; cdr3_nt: TGTGCCAGCAGCTCGCTAGCGGGAGAGGTCGGGGAGCTGTTTTTT; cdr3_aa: CASSSLAGEVGELFF
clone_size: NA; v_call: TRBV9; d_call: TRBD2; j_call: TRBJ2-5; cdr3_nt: TGTGCCAGCAGCCTTAGCGGGAGTCAGGAGACCCAGTACTTC; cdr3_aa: CASSLSGSQETQYF
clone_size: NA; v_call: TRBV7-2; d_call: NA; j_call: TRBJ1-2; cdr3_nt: TGTGCCAGCAGCCCACAGGGATCCGGATATGGCTACACCTTC; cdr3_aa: CASSPQGSGYGYTF
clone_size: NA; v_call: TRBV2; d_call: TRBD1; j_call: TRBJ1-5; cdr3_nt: TGTGCCAGCAGGGGCTACAGGGGTGGCAATCAGCCCCAGCATTTT; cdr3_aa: CASRGYRGGNQPQHF
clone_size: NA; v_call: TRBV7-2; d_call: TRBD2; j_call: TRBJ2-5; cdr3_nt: TGTGCCAGCAGCTTAGGGGAGGCGGGAGCAGAGACCCAGTACTTC; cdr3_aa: CASSLGEAGAETQYF
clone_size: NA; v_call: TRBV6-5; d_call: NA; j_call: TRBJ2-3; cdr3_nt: TGTGCCAGCAGTCGTGCCAGCACAGATACGCAGTATTTT; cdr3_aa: CASSRASTDTQYF
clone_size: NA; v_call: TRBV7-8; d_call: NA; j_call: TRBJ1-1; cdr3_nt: TGTGCCAGCAGCCTTCGCGGGGCGGGGAACACTGAAGCTTTCTTT; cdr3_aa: CASSLRGAGNTEAFF
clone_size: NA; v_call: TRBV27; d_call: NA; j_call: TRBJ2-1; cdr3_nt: TGTGCCAGCAGTTATTCGGGGACATTCTCCTACAATGAGCAGTTCTTC; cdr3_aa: CASSYSGTFSYNEQFF